This T cell receptor beta chain stems from a study of neurological immune-mediated disorders. About the study: The multiple sclerosis group of some 35 included approximately 30 relapsing-remitting and 3 secondary progressive patients.

Via MiXCR, TCRdb re-called the 5' RACE reads, giving one row per CDR3 protein. The data contain about 74,000 distinct CDR3 sequences, less than 5.5% of them singletons. V lost 2 bases to trimming and J lost 8 bases, with 22 bases between them. Germline CDR1 SGHNT, CDR2 YYREEE (reference sequence). The CDR3 covers 16 residues. This clonotype showed up many times. This clonotype was obtained from a man between 18 and 35 years old with multiple sclerosis. Sequencing was performed on PBMCs. The chain uses TRBV5-4 and TRBJ1-2; perhaps TRBD1 as D (6 bases). DNA for the CDR3: TGTGCCAGCAGCTTTGGGGGCCAAGGGGGGGCCCGGGGCTACACCTTC. This sequence encodes CASSFGGQGGARGYTF.